The rows below give T cell receptor beta chains drawn from one sample of a study of shared clonotypes between healthy human individuals. TCRdb's table, derived via immunoSEQ multiplex PCR, lists solely in-frame clones and lacks some. The repertoire consists of 1.5 million to 2.5 million clones, with about 95% occurring once and the leading ten covering roughly 1.2%. The material sequenced was naive CD8+ T cells sorted from blood. These receptors all stem from a man in his late teens or twenties in good health. Both conserved end residues are part of each CDR3. Fields, in order: D gene, V gene, clone size, J gene, CDR3 DNA, CDR3 protein. The D gene is left open where the match is weak. Rows give clone size only sometimes, using once, few, many, or a class for an expanded clone.

.	TRBV4-1	.	TRBJ2-7	TGCGCCAGCAGCCAAAAGGGCGGGCAAGGCGTCACCTACGAGCAGTACTTC	CASSQKGGQGVTYEQYF
.	TRBV19	.	TRBJ2-7	TGTGCCAGTAGTGCCGGGTTGTCCTACGAGCAGTACTTC	CASSAGLSYEQYF
.	TRBV29-1	.	TRBJ1-3	TGCAGCGTTGAAGATCTGGGTGCCGGTCTATATTTT	CSVEDLGAGLYF
.	TRBV27	.	TRBJ1-5	TGTGCCAGCAGTTTATGGCGGGATAATCAGCCCCAGCATTTT	CASSLWRDNQPQHF
TRBD2	TRBV29-1	.	TRBJ2-1	TGCAGCGTTCCCGGGACTAGCGGGGGCCTCAATGAGCAGTTCTTC	CSVPGTSGGLNEQFF
TRBD1	TRBV6-6	.	TRBJ2-5	TGTGCCAGCAGTCCCCTACAGGCAGGGGGCGAAGAGACCCAGTACTTC	CASSPLQAGGEETQYF
.	TRBV6-5	.	TRBJ2-7	TGTGCCAGCAGTTTTGGAGGTTTGGGCGAGCAGTACTTC	CASSFGGLGEQYF
.	TRBV5-6	.	TRBJ2-2	TGTGCCAGCAGCTCACCCCGGCTTTTGGGCCTTAACACCGGGGAGCTGTTTTTT	CASSSPRLLGLNTGELFF
TRBD2	TRBV9	once	TRBJ2-1	TGTGCCAGCAGCGGTGGGGCTAGCGGTTACAATGAGCAGTTCTTC	CASSGGASGYNEQFF
.	TRBV11-2	.	TRBJ1-6	TGTGCCAGCAGCTTACCCGTTAGGTTCGGGACATCGGGTTCACCCCTCCACTTT	CASSLPVRFGTSGSPLHF
TRBD1	TRBV6-5	.	TRBJ2-7	TGTGCCAGCAGTCCCCGACAGGGCTACGAGCAGTACTTC	CASSPRQGYEQYF
.	TRBV5-1	once	TRBJ2-7	TGCGCCAGCAGCTTGGCCCTTTCCTACGAGCAGTACTTC	CASSLALSYEQYF